A single sample is the source of the 11 T cell receptor beta chains below, sequenced in a study of blood T cell repertoires in COVID-19. Here immunoSEQ multiplex PCR was the method, and the copy in TCRdb shows in-frame clones only, minus some. The sample holds 250,000 to 350,000 clones; roughly 90% are singletons and the top ten take about 1.5%. Specimen: PBMCs or T cells enriched from blood (not recorded which). Source of these receptors: a woman aged 18-29 years with acute COVID-19.

The table lists this clone with a few counts. This chain links TRBV5-5 with TRBJ1-4; a possible D gene is TRBD1 (5 bases). This CDR3 is built from 11 residues. CDR1 is SGHKS and CDR2 is YYEKEE in the germline V gene (reference sequence). The V end lost 6 bases, the J end lost 6 bases, and 6 bases lay between the germline ends. The CDR3 DNA reads as TGTGCCAGCAAAGGGGATGAAAAACTGTTTTTT. Translation: CASKGDEKLFF.

The chain joins TRBV27 to TRBJ2-4, with 7 bases identical to TRBD2. V trimming: 7 bases; J trimming: 0 bases; junction bases outside the gene matches: 6. The CDR3 is 15 amino acids. Germline V gene lookup returns CDR1 MNHEY and CDR2 SMNVEV (reference sequence). For the CDR3, the DNA is TGTGCCAGCAATCTAGCGGAGGTAGCCAAAAACATTCAGTACTTC. It encodes CASNLAEVAKNIQYF.

The gene calls are TRBV29-1 and TRBJ2-2; D possibly corresponds to TRBD1 (6 bases). Germline V gives CDR1 SQVTM, CDR2 ANQGSEA. This CDR3 has 12 residues. The CDR3 reads CSTGQVAGELFF. CDR3 in DNA: TGCAGTACAGGGCAGGTCGCCGGGGAGCTGTTTTTT.

The chain joins TRBV12-3 or TRBV12-4 to TRBJ1-1; possible D gene TRBD1, 5 bases. This CDR3 spans 12 amino acids. Trimming cost V 7 bases and J 7 bases, with 13 bases left between them. The DNA for the CDR3 is TGTGCCAGCACCATCGGGGGGTATGAAGCTTTCTTT. It codes for CASTIGGYEAFF.

The sample holds a few counts of this clone. The rearrangement uses TRBV6-2 or TRBV6-3 and TRBJ2-7, with 8 positions matching TRBD1. CDR3 length: 12 amino acids. Germline CDR1 and CDR2: MNHEY and SVGEGT. With V trimmed by 6 bases and J by 6 bases, 4 bases remained unmatched. CDR3 nucleotide sequence: TGTGCCAGCAGCAAACAGGGGGGCGAGCAGTACTTC. Translated: CASSKQGGEQYF.

This rearrangement joins TRBV9 to TRBJ1-4; D is perhaps TRBD1 (5 bases). CDR1 is SGDLS and CDR2 is YYNGEE in the germline V gene. The CDR3 consists of 15 residues. Trimming cost V 0 bases and J 0 bases, with 6 bases left between them. The CDR3 is CASSVEGATNEKLFF. In DNA, the CDR3 is TGTGCCAGCAGCGTAGAAGGGGCAACTAATGAAAAACTGTTTTTT.

The V gene is TRBV7-9, the J gene TRBJ2-1, with 13 bases that match TRBD2. CDR1 and CDR2 (germline): SEHNR, FQNEAQ (reference sequence). The length of the CDR3 is 16 residues. The V segment lost 8 bases and the J segment 9 bases; nucleotides outside the gene matches: 13. CDR3 nucleotide sequence: TGTGCCAGCGGGGGTAGGGGGACTAGCGGGAATGGTGAGCAGTTCTTC. Translated, it gives CASGGRGTSGNGEQFF. The whole variable domain, remainder taken from reference TRBV7-9 and TRBJ2-1, is DTGVSQNPRHKITKRGQNVTFRCDPISEHNRLYWYRQTLGQGPEFLTYFQNEAQLEKSRLLSDRFSAERPKGSFSTLEIQRTEQGDSAMYLCASGGRGTSGNGEQFFGPGTRLTVL.

About this clone: Distinct nucleotide sequences in the sample also encode this CDR3. CDR3 nucleotide sequence: TGTGCCAGCAGTTCTACAGGGGGCGCTAACTATGGCTACACCTTC. Amino acids: CASSSTGGANYGYTF. The rearrangement uses TRBV28 and TRBJ1-2; 9 nucleotides match TRBD1. This CDR3 has 15 residues. Per germline, CDR1 MDHEN and CDR2 SYDVKM. The junction had 3 bases not matched to a gene; V was cut back by 4 bases and J by 0 bases.

The chain uses TRBV19 and TRBJ1-5; 7 positions agree with TRBD1. Germline-derived CDR1 and CDR2 are LNHDA and SQIVND (reference sequence). V trimming: 9 bases; J trimming: 12 bases; junction bases outside the gene matches: 17. The CDR3 consists of 14 residues. CDR3 DNA: TGTGCCAGCACTACCCGGGACAGAATTTTTCACCAGCATTTT. This codes for CASTTRDRIFHQHF.

J is TRBJ1-5 and V is TRBV15, with 7 bases that match TRBD1. Unmatched junction bases numbered 6, after V lost 0 bases and J lost 7 bases. Germline V gene lookup returns CDR1 LNHNV and CDR2 YYDKDF (reference sequence). CDR3 size: 15 residues. The CDR3 nucleotides are TGTGCCACCAGCAGAGATACGACAGGGATCCAGCCCCAGCATTTT. Protein product: CATSRDTTGIQPQHF.

V usage is TRBV10-1 and J usage is TRBJ1-3, with D possibly matching TRBD1 (6 bases). Trimming shortened V by 7 bases and J by 0 bases, and 13 bases separated the two germline ends. Germline V lookup: CDR1 WNHNN, CDR2 SYGVQD (reference sequence). This CDR3 contains 15 residues. The CDR3 loop reads CASMFGGDSGNTIYF. CDR3 coding DNA: TGCGCCAGCATGTTTGGGGGCGACTCTGGAAACACCATATATTTT.